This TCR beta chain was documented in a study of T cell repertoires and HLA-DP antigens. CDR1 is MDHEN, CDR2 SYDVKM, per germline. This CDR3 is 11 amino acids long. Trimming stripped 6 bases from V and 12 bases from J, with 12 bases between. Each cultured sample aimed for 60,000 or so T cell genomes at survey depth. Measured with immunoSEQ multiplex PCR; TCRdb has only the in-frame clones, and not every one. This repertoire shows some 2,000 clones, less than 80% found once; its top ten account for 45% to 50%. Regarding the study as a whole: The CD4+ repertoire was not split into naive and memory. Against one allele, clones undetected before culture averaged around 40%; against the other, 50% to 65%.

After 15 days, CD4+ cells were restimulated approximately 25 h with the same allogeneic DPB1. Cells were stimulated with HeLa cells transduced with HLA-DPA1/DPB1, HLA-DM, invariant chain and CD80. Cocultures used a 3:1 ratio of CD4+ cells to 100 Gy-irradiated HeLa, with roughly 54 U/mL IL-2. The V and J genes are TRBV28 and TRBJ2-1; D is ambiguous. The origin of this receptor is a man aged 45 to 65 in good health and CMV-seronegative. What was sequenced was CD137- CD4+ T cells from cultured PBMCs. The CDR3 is CASRYDLLQFF. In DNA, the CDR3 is TGTGCCAGCAGGTACGATTTATTGCAGTTCTTC.